The 9 T cell receptor beta chains presented below share a single source sample, sequenced in a study of blood T cell repertoires in COVID-19 (TCRdb year 2020). Libraries were built with the immunoSEQ multiplex PCR assay. TCRdb took over this immuneACCESS table, retaining in-frame rearrangements with V and J assigned. Such tables are incomplete; in checked studies, under half of the missing clones stem from an unresolved V gene, and the remainder is unexplained. This sample holds 200,000 to 250,000 clones; roughly four fifths were observed only once. Approximately 8.1% of the sample lies in the top ten. The sequenced material came from peripheral blood. These receptors all stem from a woman aged 45 to 65 with active or convalescent COVID-19.

The CDR3 is CASKRGRELVDEQFF. CDR3 bases: TGTGCCAGTAAGCGGGGGCGGGAGTTAGTCGATGAGCAGTTCTTC. The rearrangement links TRBV19 to TRBJ2-1; 8 nucleotides agree with TRBD2. The CDR3 runs to 15 residues. Germline V gene lookup returns CDR1 LNHDA and CDR2 SQIVND (reference sequence). V lost 7 bases and J lost 8; bases outside the gene matches: 13.

This clone was picked up one time. The chain carries TRBV12-5 and TRBJ2-3, with D uncertain. V gave up 5 bases and J gave up 1 base, with 10 bases separating them. CDR1 is LGHNT and CDR2 is FRNRAP in the germline V gene. This CDR3 comprises 14 residues. The CDR3 protein is CASGPPRGTDTQYF. CDR3 nucleotides: TGTGCTAGTGGTCCGCCGCGCGGCACAGATACGCAGTATTTT.

The chain uses TRBV5-6 and TRBJ2-4, with D maybe TRBD2 (6 bases). CDR1 is SGHDT and CDR2 is YYEEEE in the germline V gene. The CDR3 has 16 residues. The V end lost 2 bases, the J end lost 1 base, and 13 bases lay between the germline ends. CDR3 in amino acids: CASSFFDGSAKNIQYF. The CDR3 region has the DNA TGTGCCAGCAGCTTCTTCGACGGGAGCGCCAAAAACATTCAGTACTTC.

This chain connects TRBV6-1 to TRBJ1-1; D unclear. V was shortened by 3 bases and J by 5 bases, with 13 bases between the two germline ends. The CDR3 runs 14 residues. CDR1 is MNHNS, CDR2 SASEGT, per germline. The CDR3 nucleotides read TGTGCCAGCAGTGATCTCGGAGTAGGAACTGAAGCTTTCTTT. This codes for CASSDLGVGTEAFF.

The CDR3 reads CSVKTGSNQPQHF. In DNA, the CDR3 is TGCAGCGTTAAGACCGGGAGCAATCAGCCCCAGCATTTT. The rearrangement uses TRBV29-1 and TRBJ1-5; no clear D gene. V was shortened by 5 bases and J by 1 base, with 9 bases between the two germline ends. Germline CDR1 and CDR2: SQVTM and ANQGSEA. This CDR3 is built from 13 residues.

This clone appeared once. J is TRBJ2-6 and V is TRBV2; D ambiguous. The V gene's germline CDR1 is SNHLY and CDR2 FYNNEI. The V and J ends lost 3 bases and 0 bases respectively, with 9 bases between them. The CDR3 is made up of 16 amino acids. The CDR3 DNA reads as TGTGCCAGCAGTGACGACACCACCTCTGGGGCCAACGTCCTGACTTTC. Its translation: CASSDDTTSGANVLTF.

The chain joins TRBV5-1 to TRBJ2-2, with no clear D. V lost 4 bases and J 7 bases, leaving 11 bases between the germline ends. The CDR3 has 13 amino acids. CDR1 is SGHRS and CDR2 is YFSETQ in the germline V gene. CDR3 sequence (DNA): TGCGCCAGCAGCACCCGCGGCGTCGGGGAGCTGTTTTTT. This encodes CASSTRGVGELFF.

The chain employs TRBV12-5 and TRBJ2-1; no firm D call. V dropped 5 bases and J dropped 10 bases, with 15 bases sitting between them. This CDR3 has 13 residues. CDR1 and CDR2 from the germline V gene are LGHNT and FRNRAP. CDR3 residues: CASGPHRLWEQFF. For the CDR3, the DNA is TGTGCTAGTGGTCCCCACCGGTTGTGGGAGCAGTTCTTC.

This clone was observed a single time. The chain uses TRBV5-1 and TRBJ2-7, with 7 bases identical to TRBD1. Losses at the gene ends were 3 bases for V and 2 bases for J; bases not matched to a gene: 8. The germline V gene encodes CDR1 SGHRS and CDR2 YFSETQ. CDR3 length: 15 residues. CDR3: CASSYRQGVPYEQYF. DNA of the CDR3: TGCGCCAGCAGCTATCGCCAGGGGGTCCCCTACGAGCAGTACTTC.